This TCR beta chain appears in the sequencing data of a study of blood T cell repertoires in COVID-19. Study-wide context: COVID-19 samples, acute and convalescent, were from the United States, Italy and Spain.

The V gene end was trimmed by 3 bases and the J gene end by 4 bases; junction bases not matched to a gene: 6. The CDR3 totals 14 residues. From germline, CDR1 is GTSNPN and CDR2 SVGIG (reference sequence). This clone has a single count. Per the original data handling: Amplification from reference gene primers served as the basis for estimated nucleated cell counts. The repertoire was sequenced with immunoSEQ multiplex PCR; TCRdb's copy has only in-frame clones and lacks some. Clonal size and the V and J genes are those of that table, whereas D and trimming came from the DNA. The sample consists of 40,000 to 50,000 clones, around 90% of them appearing once.

The sample comprised peripheral blood. The chain is built from TRBV30 and TRBJ1-2; 9 bases agree with TRBD1. The sequence derives from a man aged 50-59 years with active COVID-19. CDR3 bases: TGTGCCTGGAGGGCCCGGGGACAGGGCTATGGCTACACCTTC. It yields the protein CAWRARGQGYGYTF.